These 18 T cell receptor beta chains were sequenced from one sample in a study of blood T cell repertoires in COVID-19. Assay used: immunoSEQ multiplex PCR; TCRdb lists only in-frame clones, some missing. The data contain fewer than 250,000 clones, just under 90% of them singletons. The sequenced sample was peripheral blood. These TCRs come from a man aged 25 to 40 with COVID-19, enrolled during active disease.

The V gene is TRBV7-2, the J gene TRBJ2-7, with 9 positions matching TRBD1. The J segment lost 6 bases and the V segment lost 0 bases, leaving 9 bases of the junction unmatched. CDR1 and CDR2 from the germline V gene are SGHTA and FQGNSA. The CDR3 extends over 16 amino acids. In DNA, the CDR3 is TGTGCCAGCAGCTTAGCGCCGGGACAGGGAAGATCCGAGCAGTACTTC. It codes for CASSLAPGQGRSEQYF.

This clone has just one count. CDR3 sequence: CSVERGRETQYF. CDR3 bases: TGCAGCGTTGAGAGGGGGCGGGAGACCCAGTACTTC. This chain joins TRBV29-1 and TRBJ2-5; 7 nucleotides match TRBD1. V lost 3 bases and J lost 5; bases outside the gene matches: 3. Germline V gene lookup returns CDR1 SQVTM and CDR2 ANQGSEA. There are 12 residues in the CDR3.

This clone was picked up one time. The chain recombines TRBV12-5 with TRBJ2-7, with D possibly being TRBD2 (6 bases). Deletions cut 0 bases from V and 1 base from J, with 13 bases between. The CDR3 length is 16 residues. Germline V gives CDR1 LGHNT, CDR2 FRNRAP. CDR3 bases: TGTGCTAGTGGTTTGGTATCGGGACTCGGTTCCTACGAGCAGTACTTC. This codes for CASGLVSGLGSYEQYF.

The chain has TRBV23-1 and TRBJ1-5, with TRBD1 identical over 7 bases. TRBV23-1 is treated as an ORF (open reading frame) with a function not yet certain. J lost 0 bases, V lost 2 bases, and 10 bases had no gene match. The CDR3 is made up of 18 amino acids. The CDR3 region is CASSQPETGSYSNQPQHF. In nucleotides, the CDR3 is TGCGCCAGCAGTCAACCGGAGACAGGGTCCTATAGCAATCAGCCCCAGCATTTT.

V is TRBV7-8 and J is TRBJ2-5; D may be TRBD1 (5 bases). CDR3 length: 15 amino acids. Germline-derived CDR1 and CDR2 are SGHVS and FQNEAQ. Trimming shortened V by 0 bases and J by 0 bases, and 8 bases separated the two germline ends. The CDR3 DNA is TGTGCCAGCAGCTTAGCGCCAGGGCACCAAGAGACCCAGTACTTC. Translating it yields CASSLAPGHQETQYF.

V is TRBV5-6 and J is TRBJ1-2; D call uncertain. Trimming cost V 0 bases and J 2 bases, with 8 bases left between them. Germline CDR1 reads SGHDT; CDR2 reads YYEEEE. The CDR3 is 14 amino acids. CDR3 sequence (DNA): TGTGCCAGCAGCTTGGGTCGGGGAAACTATGGCTACACCTTC. This gives the protein CASSLGRGNYGYTF.

DNA of the CDR3: TGTGCCAGCAGTTACTCTCGGTATCGGGACTATGGCTACACCTTC. It specifies CASSYSRYRDYGYTF. The chain employs TRBV6-2 or TRBV6-3 and TRBJ1-2; D gene ambiguous. Germline loops: CDR1 MNHEY, CDR2 SVGEGT. The CDR3 is made up of 15 amino acids. Trimming took 0 bases from V and 3 from J, leaving 11 bases between them.

V and J are TRBV5-1 and TRBJ1-3, with TRBD1 matching 7 bases. The J segment lost 0 bases and the V segment lost 1 base, leaving 4 bases of the junction unmatched. Germline V gene sequence: CDR1 SGHRS, CDR2 YFSETQ. This CDR3 is 16 amino acids long. The CDR3 region is CASSLSGQASGNTIYF. The DNA for the CDR3 is TGCGCCAGCAGCTTGAGCGGACAGGCCTCTGGAAACACCATATATTTT. The full variable domain, completed using reference TRBV5-1 and TRBJ1-3, is KAGVTQTPRYLIKTRGQQVTLSCSPISGHRSVSWYQQTPGQGLQFLFEYFSETQRNKGNFPGRFSGRQFSNSRSEMNVSTLELGDSALYLCASSLSGQASGNTIYFGEGSWLTVV.

This chain connects TRBV4-3 to TRBJ2-7; no definite D call. Per the germline V gene, CDR1 is LGHNA and CDR2 is YSLEER. The CDR3 is 16 amino acids. The V end lost 1 base, the J end lost 3 bases, and 16 bases lay between the germline ends. The CDR3 spells CASSQVSIGRLYEQYF. CDR3 DNA: TGCGCCAGCAGCCAAGTTTCAATCGGCCGACTCTACGAGCAGTACTTC.

The rearrangement uses TRBV28 and TRBJ1-1; the D is unclear. The germline V and J ends were trimmed by 4 bases and 1 base, with 7 bases remaining between them. The CDR3 spans 13 residues. Germline CDR1 MDHEN, CDR2 SYDVKM. The CDR3 is CASSYDTNTEAFF. The CDR3 nucleotides are TGTGCCAGCAGTTATGACACGAACACTGAAGCTTTCTTT. Based on the CDR3 plus reference TRBV28 and TRBJ1-1, the full variable domain is DVKVTQSSRYLVKRTGEKVFLECVQDMDHENMFWYRQDPGLGLRLIYFSYDVKMKEKGDIPEGYSVSREKKERFSLILESASTNQTSMYLCASSYDTNTEAFFGQGTRLTVV.

The genes are TRBV28 and TRBJ2-7; D gene unclear. The CDR3 has 14 residues. Deletions cut 6 bases from V and 7 bases from J, with 19 bases between. Germline values: CDR1 MDHEN, CDR2 SYDVKM. The CDR3 region has the DNA TGTGCCAGCAGCCCTACACCGGGTACGAGGGAGCAGTACTTC. It codes for CASSPTPGTREQYF.

The chain couples TRBV7-6 to TRBJ1-1, with TRBD1 identical over 9 bases. The germline gives CDR1 SGHVS, CDR2 FNYEAQ. The CDR3 has 14 residues. V was clipped by 1 base and J by 5 bases; unmatched bases: 2. CDR3 loop: CASSLGTGETEAFF. The DNA of the CDR3 is TGTGCCAGCAGCTTAGGGACAGGGGAAACTGAAGCTTTCTTT.

The chain links TRBV6-2 or TRBV6-3 to TRBJ2-3; tentative D call: TRBD2 (6 bases). The V and J ends lost 0 bases and 1 base respectively, with 11 bases between them. Germline assignment: CDR1 MNHEY and CDR2 SVGEGT. The CDR3 consists of 16 residues. CDR3 residues: CASSYSYGEGTDTQYF. The CDR3 coding sequence is TGTGCCAGCAGTTACTCATATGGGGAGGGCACAGATACGCAGTATTTT.

The chain links TRBV27 to TRBJ1-4, with 7 positions matching TRBD1. This CDR3 has 13 residues. The germline CDR1 and CDR2 sequences are MNHEY and SMNVEV (reference sequence). Trimming cost V 3 bases and J 7 bases; bases outside gene matches: 2. The DNA for the CDR3 is TGTGCCAGCAGTTTCAGACAGGGTGAAAAACTGTTTTTT. It codes for CASSFRQGEKLFF.

The rearrangement links TRBV27 to TRBJ1-5, with TRBD1 identical over 7 bases. The germline gives CDR1 MNHEY, CDR2 SMNVEV (reference sequence). CDR3 size: 16 residues. V was pared by 5 bases and J by 0 bases, with 7 bases of the junction left unmatched. CDR3 nucleotide sequence: TGTGCCAGCAGTCCCCGACAGGGCGATAGCAATCAGCCCCAGCATTTT. Encoded protein: CASSPRQGDSNQPQHF.

This clone was counted a single time. This sequence joins TRBV6-2 or TRBV6-3 and TRBJ2-2; TRBD2 agrees at 7 bases. There are 15 residues in the CDR3. V lost 2 bases and J lost 4; bases outside the gene matches: 4. Germline V gives CDR1 MNHEY, CDR2 SVGEGT. DNA of the CDR3: TGTGCCAGCAGTTACCGTGGGAGGGTCACCGGGGAGCTGTTTTTT. This sequence encodes CASSYRGRVTGELFF.

This chain connects TRBV7-9 to TRBJ1-2; no clear D. Germline CDR1 reads SEHNR; CDR2 reads FQNEAQ (reference sequence). CDR3 length equals 15 residues. V was pared by 5 bases and J by 5 bases, with 18 bases between. CDR3 sequence: CASSRENPGVYGYTF. In DNA form, the CDR3 reads TGTGCCAGCAGCCGCGAAAACCCCGGGGTGTATGGCTACACCTTC.

The gene calls are TRBV3-1 (or the pseudogene TRBV3-2) and TRBJ1-4; no clear D gene. Germline assignment: CDR1 LGHDT and CDR2 YNNKEL (reference sequence). The CDR3 contains 11 residues. Between the trimmed V and J ends, which lost 2 bases and 8 bases, there was a span of 3 bases. CDR3 in amino acids: CASSQSEKLFF. The CDR3 DNA sequence: TGTGCCAGCAGCCAAAGCGAAAAACTGTTTTTT.